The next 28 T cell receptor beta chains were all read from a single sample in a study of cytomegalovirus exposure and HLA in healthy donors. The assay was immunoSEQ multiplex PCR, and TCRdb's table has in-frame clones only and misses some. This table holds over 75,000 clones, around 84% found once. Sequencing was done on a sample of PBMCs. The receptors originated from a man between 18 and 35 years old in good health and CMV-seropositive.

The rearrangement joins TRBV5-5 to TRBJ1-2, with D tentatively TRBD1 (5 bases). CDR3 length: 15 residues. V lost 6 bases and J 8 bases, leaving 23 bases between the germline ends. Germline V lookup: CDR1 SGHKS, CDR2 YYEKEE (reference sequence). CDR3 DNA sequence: TGTGCCAGCACCCTAAGGCTAGGAGGGACGAACGGCTACACCTTC. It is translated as CASTLRLGGTNGYTF.

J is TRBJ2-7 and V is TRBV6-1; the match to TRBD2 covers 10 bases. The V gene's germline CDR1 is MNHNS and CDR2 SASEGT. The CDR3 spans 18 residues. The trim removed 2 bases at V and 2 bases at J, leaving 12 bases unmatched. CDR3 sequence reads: CASSERASGSARTYEQYF. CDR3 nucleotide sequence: TGTGCCAGCAGTGAACGGGCTAGCGGGAGCGCTCGGACCTACGAGCAGTACTTC.

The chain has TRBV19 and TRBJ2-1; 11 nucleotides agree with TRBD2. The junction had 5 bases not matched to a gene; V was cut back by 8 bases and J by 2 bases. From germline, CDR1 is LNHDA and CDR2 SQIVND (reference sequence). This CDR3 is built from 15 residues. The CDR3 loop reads CASAGTSGAYNEQFF. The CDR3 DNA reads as TGTGCCAGTGCCGGGACTAGCGGAGCCTACAATGAGCAGTTCTTC.

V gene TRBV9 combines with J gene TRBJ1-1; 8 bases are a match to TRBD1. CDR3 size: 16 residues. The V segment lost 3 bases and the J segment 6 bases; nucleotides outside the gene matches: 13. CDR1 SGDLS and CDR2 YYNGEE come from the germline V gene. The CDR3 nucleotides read TGTGCCAGCAGCGCCCTCGCGTCAGGGGGCCGGGCTGAAGCTTTCTTT. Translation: CASSALASGGRAEAFF.

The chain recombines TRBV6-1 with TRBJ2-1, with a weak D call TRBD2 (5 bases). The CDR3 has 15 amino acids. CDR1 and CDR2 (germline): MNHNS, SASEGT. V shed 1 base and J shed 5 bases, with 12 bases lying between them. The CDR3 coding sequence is TGTGCCAGCAGTGAAGAGCCCCGAGGGAACAATGAGCAGTTCTTC. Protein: CASSEEPRGNNEQFF.

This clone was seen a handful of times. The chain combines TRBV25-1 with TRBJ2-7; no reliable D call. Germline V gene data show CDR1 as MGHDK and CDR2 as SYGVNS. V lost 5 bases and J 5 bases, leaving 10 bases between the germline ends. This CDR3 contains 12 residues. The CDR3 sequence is CASSPRWDEQYF. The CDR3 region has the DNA TGTGCCAGCAGTCCCAGGTGGGACGAGCAGTACTTC.

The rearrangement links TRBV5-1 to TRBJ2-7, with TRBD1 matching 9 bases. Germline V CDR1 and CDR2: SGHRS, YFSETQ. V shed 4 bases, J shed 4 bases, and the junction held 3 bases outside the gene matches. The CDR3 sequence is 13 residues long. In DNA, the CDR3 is TGCGCCAGCAGCATGGGGACAGGGTACGAGCAGTACTTC. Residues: CASSMGTGYEQYF.

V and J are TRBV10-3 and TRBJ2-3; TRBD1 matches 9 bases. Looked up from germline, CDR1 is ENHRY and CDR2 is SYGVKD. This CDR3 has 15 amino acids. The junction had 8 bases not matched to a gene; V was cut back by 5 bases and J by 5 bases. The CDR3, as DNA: TGTGCCATCAGTCACGGGACAGGGATGTTAGATACGCAGTATTTT. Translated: CAISHGTGMLDTQYF.

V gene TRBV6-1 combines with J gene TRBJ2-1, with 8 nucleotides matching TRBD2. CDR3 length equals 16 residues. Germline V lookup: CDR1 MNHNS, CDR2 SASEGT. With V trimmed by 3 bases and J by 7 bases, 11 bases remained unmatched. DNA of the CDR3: TGTGCCAGCAGTGACGAGACTAGCGCCAGGGGAAATGAGCAGTTCTTC. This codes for CASSDETSARGNEQFF.

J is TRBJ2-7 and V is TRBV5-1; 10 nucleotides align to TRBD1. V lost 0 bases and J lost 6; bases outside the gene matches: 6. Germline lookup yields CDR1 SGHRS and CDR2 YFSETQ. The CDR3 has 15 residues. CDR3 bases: TGCGCCAGCAGCTTGGCCGGGACAGGGGTTGGCGAGCAGTACTTC. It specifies CASSLAGTGVGEQYF. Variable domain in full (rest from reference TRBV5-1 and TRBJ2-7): KAGVTQTPRYLIKTRGQQVTLSCSPISGHRSVSWYQQTPGQGLQFLFEYFSETQRNKGNFPGRFSGRQFSNSRSEMNVSTLELGDSALYLCASSLAGTGVGEQYFGPGTRLTVT.

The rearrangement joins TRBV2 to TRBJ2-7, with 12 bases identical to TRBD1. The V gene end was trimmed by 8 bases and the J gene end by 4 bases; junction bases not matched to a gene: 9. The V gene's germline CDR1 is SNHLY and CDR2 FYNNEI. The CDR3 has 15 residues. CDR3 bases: TGTGCCAGCTGGAGACCGGGACAGGGGGCTTACGAGCAGTACTTC. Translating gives CASWRPGQGAYEQYF.

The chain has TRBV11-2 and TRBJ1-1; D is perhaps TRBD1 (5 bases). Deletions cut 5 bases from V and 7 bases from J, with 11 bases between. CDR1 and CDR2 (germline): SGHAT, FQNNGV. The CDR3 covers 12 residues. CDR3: CASSPDSIEAFF. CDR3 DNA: TGTGCCAGCAGCCCCGACAGTATTGAAGCTTTCTTT.

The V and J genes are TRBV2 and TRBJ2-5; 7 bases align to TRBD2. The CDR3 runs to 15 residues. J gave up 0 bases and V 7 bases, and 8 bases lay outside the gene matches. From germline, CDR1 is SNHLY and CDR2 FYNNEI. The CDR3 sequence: CASTRWEGYQETQYF. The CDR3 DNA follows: TGTGCCAGCACACGGTGGGAGGGGTACCAAGAGACCCAGTACTTC.

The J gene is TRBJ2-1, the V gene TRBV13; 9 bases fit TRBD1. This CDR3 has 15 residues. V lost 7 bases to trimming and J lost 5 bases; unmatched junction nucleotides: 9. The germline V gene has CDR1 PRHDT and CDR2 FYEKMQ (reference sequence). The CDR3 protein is CASTPRDRVDNEQFF. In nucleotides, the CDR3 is TGTGCCAGCACCCCCCGGGACAGGGTCGACAATGAGCAGTTCTTC.

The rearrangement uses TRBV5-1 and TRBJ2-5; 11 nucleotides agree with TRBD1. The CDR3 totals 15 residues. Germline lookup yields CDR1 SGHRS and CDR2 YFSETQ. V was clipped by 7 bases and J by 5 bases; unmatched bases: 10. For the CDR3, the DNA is TGCGCCAGCCCCCCAGGGACAGGGGGAGAGGAGACCCAGTACTTC. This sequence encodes CASPPGTGGEETQYF.

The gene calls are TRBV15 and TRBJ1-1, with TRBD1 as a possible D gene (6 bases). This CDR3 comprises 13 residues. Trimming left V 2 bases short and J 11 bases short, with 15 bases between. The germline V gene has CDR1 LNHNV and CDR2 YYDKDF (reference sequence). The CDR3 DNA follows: TGTGCCACCAGCAGACCAGAACAGGGAACGGCTTTCTTT. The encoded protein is CATSRPEQGTAFF. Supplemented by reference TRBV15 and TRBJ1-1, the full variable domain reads DAMVIQNPRYQVTQFGKPVTLSCSQTLNHNVMYWYQQKSSQAPKLLFHYYDKDFNNEADTPDNFQSRRPNTSFCFLDIRSPGLGDTAMYLCATSRPEQGTAFFGQGTRLTVV.

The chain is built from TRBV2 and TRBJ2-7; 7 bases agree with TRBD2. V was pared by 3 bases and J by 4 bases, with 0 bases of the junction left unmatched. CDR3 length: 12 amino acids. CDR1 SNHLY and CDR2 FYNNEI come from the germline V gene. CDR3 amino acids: CASSEGGYEQYV. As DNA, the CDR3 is TGTGCCAGCAGTGAGGGGGGGTACGAGCAGTACGTC.

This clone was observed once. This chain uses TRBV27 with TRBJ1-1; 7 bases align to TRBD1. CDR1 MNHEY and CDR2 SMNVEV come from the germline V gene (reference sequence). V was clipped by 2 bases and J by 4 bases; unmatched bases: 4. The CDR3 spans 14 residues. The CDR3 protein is CASSLRGQGTEAFF. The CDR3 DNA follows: TGTGCCAGCAGTTTAAGGGGGCAGGGCACTGAAGCTTTCTTT.

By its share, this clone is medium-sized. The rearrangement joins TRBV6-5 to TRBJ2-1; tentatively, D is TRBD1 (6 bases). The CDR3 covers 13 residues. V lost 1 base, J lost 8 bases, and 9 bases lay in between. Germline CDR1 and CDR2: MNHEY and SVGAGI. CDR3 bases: TGTGCCAGCAGTTACTTACAGGGAGATGAGCAGTTCTTC. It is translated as CASSYLQGDEQFF.

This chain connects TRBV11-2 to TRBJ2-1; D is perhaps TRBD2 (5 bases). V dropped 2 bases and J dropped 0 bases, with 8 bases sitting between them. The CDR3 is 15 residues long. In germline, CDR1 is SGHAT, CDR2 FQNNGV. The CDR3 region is CASSLMRASYNEQFF. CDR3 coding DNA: TGTGCCAGCAGCTTAATGCGGGCCTCCTACAATGAGCAGTTCTTC.

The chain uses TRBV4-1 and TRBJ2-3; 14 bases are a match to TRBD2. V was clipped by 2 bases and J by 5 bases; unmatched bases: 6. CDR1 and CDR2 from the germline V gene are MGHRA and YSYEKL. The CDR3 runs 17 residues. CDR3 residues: CASSQRPGLAGVDTQYF. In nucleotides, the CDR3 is TGCGCCAGCAGCCAAAGGCCGGGACTAGCGGGAGTAGATACGCAGTATTTT.

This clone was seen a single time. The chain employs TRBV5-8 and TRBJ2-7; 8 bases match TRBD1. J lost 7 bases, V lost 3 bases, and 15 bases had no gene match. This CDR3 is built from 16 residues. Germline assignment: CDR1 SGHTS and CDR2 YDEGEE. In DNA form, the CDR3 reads TGTGCCAGCAGCTCAGGACAGGGCCGGAGGGAAGAGGAGCAGTACTTC. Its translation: CASSSGQGRREEEQYF.

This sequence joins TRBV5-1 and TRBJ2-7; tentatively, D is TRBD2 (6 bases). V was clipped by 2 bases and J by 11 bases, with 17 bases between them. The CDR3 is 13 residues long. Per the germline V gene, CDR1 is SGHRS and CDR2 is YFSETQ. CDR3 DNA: TGCGCCAGCAGCTTTGGGACTGTTCCGGATGAGTACTTC. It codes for CASSFGTVPDEYF.

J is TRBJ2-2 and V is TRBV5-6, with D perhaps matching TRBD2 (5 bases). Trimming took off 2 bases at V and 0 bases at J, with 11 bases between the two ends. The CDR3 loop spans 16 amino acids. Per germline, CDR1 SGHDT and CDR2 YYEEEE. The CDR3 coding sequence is TGTGCCAGCAGCTTCGGGTTCGGGGCGAACACCGGGGAGCTGTTTTTT. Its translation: CASSFGFGANTGELFF.

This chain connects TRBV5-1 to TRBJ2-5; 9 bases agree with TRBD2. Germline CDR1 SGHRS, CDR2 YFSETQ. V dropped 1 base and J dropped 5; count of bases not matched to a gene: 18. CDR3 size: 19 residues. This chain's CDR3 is CASSLLGTSRTSDWETQYF. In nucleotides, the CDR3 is TGCGCCAGCAGCTTGCTAGGGACCTCTAGGACTAGCGATTGGGAGACCCAGTACTTC.

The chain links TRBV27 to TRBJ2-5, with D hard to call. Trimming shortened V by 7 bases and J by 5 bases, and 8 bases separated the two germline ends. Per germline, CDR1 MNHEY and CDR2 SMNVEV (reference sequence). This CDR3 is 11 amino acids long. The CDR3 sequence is CASTPRETQYF. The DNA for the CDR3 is TGTGCCAGCACCCCTCGGGAGACCCAGTACTTC.

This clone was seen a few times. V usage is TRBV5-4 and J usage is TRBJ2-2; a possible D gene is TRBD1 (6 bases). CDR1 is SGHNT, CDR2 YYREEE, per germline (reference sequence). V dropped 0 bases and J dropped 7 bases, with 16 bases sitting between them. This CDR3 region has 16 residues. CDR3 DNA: TGTGCCAGCAGCTTGGAACACCGCAGGGGTAGCGGGGAGCTGTTTTTT. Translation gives CASSLEHRRGSGELFF.

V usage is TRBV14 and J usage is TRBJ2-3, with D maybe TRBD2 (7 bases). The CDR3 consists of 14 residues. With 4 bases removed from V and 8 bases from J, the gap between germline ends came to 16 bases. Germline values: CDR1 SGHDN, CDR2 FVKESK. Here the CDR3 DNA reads TGTGCCAGCAGCCCTAGCGGAGGAGGGGGTACGCAGTATTTT. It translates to CASSPSGGGGTQYF.